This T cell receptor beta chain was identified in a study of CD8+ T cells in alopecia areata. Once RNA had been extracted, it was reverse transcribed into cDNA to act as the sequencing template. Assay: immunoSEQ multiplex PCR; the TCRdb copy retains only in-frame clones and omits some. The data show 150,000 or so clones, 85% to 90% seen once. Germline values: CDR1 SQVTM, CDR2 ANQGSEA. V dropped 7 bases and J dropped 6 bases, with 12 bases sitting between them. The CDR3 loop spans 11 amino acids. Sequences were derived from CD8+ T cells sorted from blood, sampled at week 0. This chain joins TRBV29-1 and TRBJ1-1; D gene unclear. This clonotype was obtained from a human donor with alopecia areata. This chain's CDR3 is CSALRDAEAFF. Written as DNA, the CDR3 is TGCAGCGCCCTAAGAGACGCTGAAGCTTTCTTT.